This T cell receptor beta chain appears in the sequencing data of a study of identical twins. Study-level findings and limits: Beta clonotypes that were abundant in cord blood contained fewer insertions, a pattern absent from memory repertoires.

Remarks on this clonotype: As yet, its antigen is unknown.

TCRdb called the 5' RACE reads again in MiXCR, with one record for every CDR3 protein. The repertoire holds around 250,000 distinct CDR3 sequences, with around 6.6% as singletons. This CDR3 is built from 17 residues. Germline CDR1 SEHNR, CDR2 FQNEAQ (reference sequence). Trimming removed 5 bases from V and 2 bases from J; junction bases left unmatched: 11. The same sample was also used in a study of yellow fever vaccine responses in identical twins.

The sequenced material came from memory (CD45RO+) T cells sorted from blood. This TCR was sampled from a woman between 18 and 29 years old in good health. This chain links TRBV7-9 with TRBJ2-5; 10 bases line up with TRBD1. CDR3 loop: CASSPRTGGGIQETQYF. The CDR3 DNA sequence: TGTGCCAGCAGCCCTCGGACAGGGGGGGGGATTCAAGAGACCCAGTACTTC.